The clone carrying this T cell receptor beta chain was found a few times. What it recognizes is unknown. This record comes from a study of T-cell reconstitution after alpha-beta-depleted transplantation in children. Trimming stripped 5 bases from V and 6 bases from J, with 13 bases between. The germline CDR1 and CDR2 sequences are SGHVS and FQNEAQ. CDR3 length equals 14 residues. Preparation of the TCRbeta library used unique molecular identifiers. Via MiXCR, TCRdb re-called the PCR reads, giving one row per CDR3 protein. The data hold around 190,000 distinct CDR3 sequences, with approximately 7% observed a single time. Broader study findings: Reportedly, alpha-beta T cells present about two months post-transplant originated from several hundred expanded clones of graft origin. Surviving thymic progenitors and recipient T cells were the source of high TCRbeta diversity at day 60 in some patients. T-cell numbers and diversity one year post-transplant derived largely from freshly generated T cells.

The source material was PBMCs, sampled before TCRalphabeta/CD19-depleted stem cell transplant. J is TRBJ2-2 and V is TRBV7-8; D uncertain. The TCR was taken from a boy between 2 and 10 years old with acute lymphoblastic leukemia, due to receive a stem cell transplant. CDR3 in amino acids: CASSPRVSPGELFF. The CDR3 nucleotides read TGTGCCAGCAGCCCTCGAGTGAGCCCCGGGGAGCTGTTTTTT. Together with reference TRBV7-8 and TRBJ2-2, the CDR3 gives the full variable domain: GAGVSQSPRYKVAKRGQDVALRCDPISGHVSLFWYQQALGQGPEFLTYFQNEAQLDKSGLPSDRFFAERPEGSVSTLKIQRTQQEDSAVYLCASSPRVSPGELFFGEGSRLTVL.